The following is a T cell receptor (beta chain) sequence with its context. Its antigen is undetermined. Clones were sequenced by immunoSEQ multiplex PCR, and TCRdb holds only the in-frame ones, with some missing. The sample records 50,000 or so clones, roughly nine tenths being singletons. The trim removed 2 bases at V and 4 bases at J, leaving 7 bases unmatched. CDR3 size: 16 residues. The germline V gene encodes CDR1 SGHRS and CDR2 YFSETQ. This sample stems from a study of identifying expanded T cells in peripheral blood. Collection occurred without any documented infections or immune events in donors. Study-level results: Approximately 1.1 clones differed between technical replicates, versus approximately 16 and 19 over time. Approximately two-week clone count variance significantly increased as total template count grew.

This clonotype was sampled from a person aged 18-69 years in good health. Source material: blood. The genes are TRBV5-1 and TRBJ2-5; 11 nucleotides match TRBD2. The CDR3 DNA sequence: TGCGCCAGCAGCTTCTTAGCGGGAGGGAGCCGAGAGACCCAGTACTTC. It yields the protein CASSFLAGGSRETQYF.